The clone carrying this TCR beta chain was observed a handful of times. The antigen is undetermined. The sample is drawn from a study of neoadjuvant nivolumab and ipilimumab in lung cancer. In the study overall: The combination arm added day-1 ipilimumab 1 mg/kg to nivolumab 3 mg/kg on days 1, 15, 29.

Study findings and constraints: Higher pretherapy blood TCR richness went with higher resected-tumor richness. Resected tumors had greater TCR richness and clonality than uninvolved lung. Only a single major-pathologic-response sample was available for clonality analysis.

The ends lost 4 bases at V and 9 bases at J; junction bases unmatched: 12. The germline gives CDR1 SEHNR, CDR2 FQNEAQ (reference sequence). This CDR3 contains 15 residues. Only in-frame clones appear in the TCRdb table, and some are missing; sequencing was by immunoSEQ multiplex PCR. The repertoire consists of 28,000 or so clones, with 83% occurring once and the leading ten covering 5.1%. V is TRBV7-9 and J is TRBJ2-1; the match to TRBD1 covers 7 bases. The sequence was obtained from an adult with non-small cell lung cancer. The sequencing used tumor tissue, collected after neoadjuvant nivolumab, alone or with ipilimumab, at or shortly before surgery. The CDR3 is CASSSAGTVRPEQFF. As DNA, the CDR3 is TGTGCCAGCAGCTCAGCTGGGACAGTTCGTCCTGAGCAGTTCTTC. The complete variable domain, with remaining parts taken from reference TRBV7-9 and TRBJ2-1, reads DTGVSQNPRHKITKRGQNVTFRCDPISEHNRLYWYRQTLGQGPEFLTYFQNEAQLEKSRLLSDRFSAERPKGSFSTLEIQRTEQGDSAMYLCASSSAGTVRPEQFFGPGTRLTVL.